This TCR beta chain was obtained from a study of cytomegalovirus exposure and HLA in healthy donors (dated 2017 in TCRdb). Background on the whole study: An earlier analysis of roughly 610 of the donors reported under 300 Gb of sequence data and 95 million to 130 million unique TCR beta sequences obtained from approximately 180 million T cells. To study patterns of TCR occurrence, a later analysis re-analyzed previously published TCR beta repertoires from hundreds of donors and added high-resolution HLA genotyping. About five DR-DQ haplotypes were treated as single units for association and clustering because of strong linkage in the cohort. Among some 400 genotyped donors of the cohort, an average of approximately 200,000 unique TCR beta nucleotide sequences was sequenced per donor, of which about 18% were non-productive. Besides the first cohort of hundreds of subjects, a separate validation cohort made up of around 120 different subjects was used. A later genetic analysis used genome-wide SNP genotypes for 398 of the 666 donors, treating that subset as a discovery cohort. HLA typing included class I and class II loci at four-digit resolution. The later analysis used no new phenotypic data to find candidate immune exposures, relying instead on TCR beta sequences and their occurrence across donors. Of the roughly 400 genotyped donors, over 80% were placed in the genetic ancestry cluster associated with self-reported Caucasian donors. An earlier analysis of around 540 of the donors applied high-throughput TCR beta sequencing to assess whether each TCR beta V gene segment acted as functional or pseudogenic. Typing coverage differed by locus: A, B, C, DRB1 and DQB1 were typed in roughly 620-630 donors, DQA1 in 522, DPA1 in 600 to 610, and DPB1 in just under 480. Alongside the repertoire data, information on donor age, sex, ethnicity and CMV serostatus was compiled. The aim of the study was to test whether cataloging public T cell receptors could identify signatures of past pathogen exposure. The study profiled the T cell repertoires of 666 subjects by immunosequencing and related them to cytomegalovirus serostatus. Every discovery cohort repertoire had been produced on one sequencing platform. The study combined high-throughput TCR immunosequencing, statistical association of individual TCRs with disease status, and machine learning to predict cytomegalovirus infection status. An early release covering roughly 640 HLA-typed donors comprised approximately 290 gigabases of sequencing data and tens of millions of unique TCR sequences.

Libraries were built with the immunoSEQ multiplex PCR assay. A mixture of 60 forward primers for TCR Vbeta segments and 13 reverse primers for TCR Jbeta segments was used in the multiplex PCR. A multiplex PCR assay on genomic DNA amplified the CDR3 region of rearranged TCR beta genes. The amplified TCR beta libraries were sequenced on the Illumina HiSeq System as 87-base-pair reads. For the original study's pipeline: In a later analysis, 70 million to 95 million unique TCR beta chains were counted across the 650 to 750 repertoires, and about 10 million of these chains were shared by at least two donors. A nearest-neighbor algorithm error-corrected the raw reads and collapsed the reads into unique sequences, merging closely related sequences to remove PCR and sequencing errors. Alignment of CDR3 sequences to IMGT reference sequences was used to assign V, D and J gene segments. For a sequence to be retained, a match of at least six nucleotides was required to both a V gene segment and a J gene segment. A rearrangement was called productive if the CDR3 had no stop codons and remained in frame with V and J, and every other rearrangement was called non-productive. CDR3 was defined by IMGT convention, running from the second conserved V-encoded cysteine to the conserved J-encoded phenylalanine. The earlier analysis of some 580 of the donors excluded any sequence lacking an unambiguous match to a single V gene segment. An earlier analysis of a few hundred of the donors classified V segments as functional when productive rearrangements were above 56.7% and as segregating when the standard deviation between donors was above 5%. To diagnose cytomegalovirus status from the catalog of TCR beta chain sequences, a statistical classification framework was built. In a later analysis, TCR nucleotide sequences were compared against IMGT/GENE-DB human TR gene sequences so that V and J genes could be assigned. In a later analysis, CDR3 sequences and most-parsimonious VDJ recombination scenarios were assigned using the TCRdist pipeline. A later analysis defined each TCR beta chain by its CDR3 amino acid sequence plus V-gene family, and excluded reads lacking a unique V-gene family. As a way to deal with suspected cross-contamination and a sequencing artifact, a later analysis dropped approximately 570 nucleotide sequences that were highly shared and had low generation probability. In a later analysis, a clonal expansion index for each public chain was calculated from normalized within-repertoire ranks of inferred template counts. Generation probabilities in a later analysis came from a VDJ recombination model fitted to out-of-frame rearrangements, and those results were checked against IGoR. Hypergeometric tests were used in a later analysis to score TCR-TCR, TCR-HLA and TCR-CMV co-occurrence, with a repertoire-size bias correction applied to the TCR pairs. A later analysis estimated false discovery rates by permuting HLA or CMV assignments 20 times. In a later analysis, co-occurring TCRs were grouped with DBSCAN, and TCRdist sequence similarity was added when clustering was performed within HLA-allele-positive subsets. For co-occurrence clustering, repertoires with fewer than 30,000 or more than 120,000 public chains were excluded, along with five repertoires with anomalous nucleotide sharing. TCRdb holds this immuneACCESS table with in-frame rearrangements only. Some clones are missing; in checked studies, unresolved V genes explain under half, and the rest has no known cause. V and J calls and clone size are given by that table; D and trimming were obtained from the DNA. The sample table records fewer than 200,000 clones; 80% to 90% of these occur just once. Roughly 13% of the sample is held by the ten biggest clonotypes.

As encoded in the germline V gene, CDR1 is MDHEN while CDR2 is SYDVKM. Taken from cysteine to phenylalanine, the CDR3 has 14 residues. Only CDR3 DNA remains: 42 bases, in frame from the first base. V drops 2 bases and J drops 4 bases, leaving 11 bases in between. The full study reports these points: The classifier was reported to diagnose cytomegalovirus status with high specificity and sensitivity in both the original and validation cohorts. While some public TCRs were present in many individuals, most TCR sequences turned up only very rarely across donors. Most CMV-associated TCR beta chains appeared to be HLA-restricted in a later analysis, and the HLA associations seemed to be driven largely by CMV exposure. In a later analysis, HLA-associated TCR beta chains were found to be more clonally expanded and to have lower generation probabilities than equally common non-associated chains. HLA typing was unavailable for some donors at each locus, so association tests used only the typed subset. In a later genetic analysis, a missense DCLRE1C variant was associated with V-gene and J-gene trimming of TCR beta chains, and the association was replicated in an independent cohort. A further reported finding was that TCR beta sequences accurately predicted the HLA-A and HLA-B alleles for most subjects in the first cohort. A cluster of highly shared sequence variants was judged likely to be a technical artifact of the sequencing pipeline. A later analysis found that TCR association rates varied across HLA loci, with DRB1 alleles showing the most associated TCRs and HLA-C alleles the fewest. Linkage disequilibrium might explain the correlated functional status among segregating V segments, but an unknown experimental factor could not be excluded. In a later genetic analysis, fewer N-insertions in productive TCRs were reported among donors in an Asian-associated ancestry cluster than the roughly 640-donor mean. It was suggested by the authors that the approach could potentially be generalized to other disease states and immunological phenotypes. CMV serostatus was the only immune exposure information available for the cohort. Seventeen rarely observed V segments, including chromosome 9 orphons, were excluded from the earlier analysis of approximately 500 of the donors because counts were too low. Strong co-occurrence of HLA alleles, especially DR and DQ, made assigning TCR associations to individual alleles difficult. In an earlier analysis of approximately 590 of the donors, most TCR beta V segments appeared in productive rearrangements about 87% or about 30% of the time, broadly matching IMGT annotations. The study gave a list of about 170 TCR beta chains associated with cytomegalovirus. This cohort had only TCR beta chains sequenced, and the lack of alpha or paired-chain data limited which features could be detected. A few of the identified cytomegalovirus-associated TCR beta chains were confirmed in vitro to be specific for cytomegalovirus antigens. Roughly uniform sequencing depth across donors was assumed in presence/absence analyses, although this assumption may not hold. Because the 87-base-pair reads could not distinguish some IMGT-functional V segments, including TRBV6-2 and TRBV6-3, those segments were excluded. A later analysis associated 17,000 or so TCR beta sequences with specific HLA alleles at a false discovery rate of 0.05. According to a later analysis, parvovirus B19, influenza, CMV and Epstein-Barr virus appeared linked to several top co-occurrence clusters.

As regards this clone: What antigen it recognizes has not been identified. No much larger clone is present one base from it, and per-base qualities are unavailable.

The cohort was made up of 500 to 850 healthy bone marrow donors. All cohort members were sampled while nominally healthy, although unrecorded immune exposures were likely present. The donor tested CMV seronegative, placing the donor among the 300 to 450 seronegative members of the cohort. Each donor provided a peripheral blood sample, and peripheral blood mononuclear cells were used for TCR beta sequencing. The Qiagen DNeasy Blood Extraction Kit was used to extract genomic DNA from the blood cell samples. Recombination connected TRBV28 to TRBJ1-2; the D gene is possibly TRBD1, with 5 bases matching. This receptor was identified in a woman aged 50 to 65 in good health and CMV-seronegative. Material for sequencing was PBMCs. The CDR3 amino acid sequence is: CASSLMAGRYGYTF. The DNA sequence is TGTGCCAGCAGTTTAATGGCAGGGCGCTATGGCTACACCTTC.